This TCR beta chain came from a study of T cell clonality in common variable immunodeficiency. Both groups were predominantly of Caucasian heritage. Blood samples were heparinized, roughly 5 to 9 ml per donor. Study findings and constraints: Shared TCRbeta clones were fewer between CVID subjects than controls. Links between repertoire features and CVID complications were heterogeneity-limited.

Ten or more counts support this clone. Its matching antigen is unknown. The CDR3 end falls 3 residues outside the read, so it is completed with the germline J gene. Clones were sequenced by immunoSEQ multiplex PCR, and TCRdb holds only the in-frame ones, with some missing. The table lists 39,000 or so clones, with no singletons. Germline lookup yields CDR1 SGHDT and CDR2 YYEEEE. V lost 4 bases, J lost 5 bases, and 5 bases stayed unmatched. The CDR3 consists of 14 residues. The sequence came from a person aged 18 to 70 in good health. This rearrangement joins TRBV5-6 to TRBJ2-5; 10 bases fit TRBD1. Input material: peripheral blood mononuclear cells. The CDR3 bases that were read are TGTGCCAGCAGCCGGGACAGGGGATTGGAGACC. Its protein product is CASSRDRGLET. The whole CDR3 is CASSRDRGLETQYF.